The clone carrying this T cell receptor (beta chain) came up a few times. What it recognizes is unknown. Unique molecular identifier tags were affixed to discrete cDNA molecules. One entry per CDR3 protein, called by TCRdb with MiXCR from the 5' RACE reads. The sample gives 30,000 to 40,000 distinct CDR3 sequences, approximately 10% of which show up once; about 12% is in the top ten. The sample is drawn from a study of early T cells in non-severe SARS-CoV-2 infection. Study-wide context: Investigators sequenced bulk RNA drawn from unsorted whole blood, and chains remained unpaired.

Whole-study findings and limits: CD4 and private specificities were missed by VDJdb matching, which favored anti-spike CD8 responses.

Germline-derived CDR1 and CDR2 are MNHEY and SVGAGI. Trimming pared 8 bases from V and 2 bases from J, leaving 10 bases between. The CDR3 has 12 amino acids. This chain joins TRBV6-5 and TRBJ2-7, with a tentative D call TRBD1 (6 bases). The sample taken for sequencing was whole blood. This sequence was found in an adult who was a healthcare worker with PCR-confirmed SARS-CoV-2 infection or an uninfected control (not recorded which). The CDR3 reads CASRTGTYEQYF. Here the CDR3 DNA reads TGTGCCAGCCGAACAGGGACCTACGAGCAGTACTTC.